This record looks at one TCR beta chain sequence and its context. This clone was counted many times. It has no known antigen specificity. Equivalent amounts of genomic DNA from CVID and control samples were used as sequencing input. For every sample, a 60 bp segment covering the rearranged TCRbeta CDR3 region was amplified and then sequenced. The immunoSEQ assay, a bias-corrected multiplex PCR combined with high-throughput sequencing, was used for TCRbeta amplification. Concerning the study's data processing: Every unique nucleotide sequence counted as a clone and was annotated with V, D and J genes, copy number and frequency. Sequences were labeled productive if in frame, and non-productive if out of frame or containing stop codons. As previously described, clonality was calculated on the basis of Shannon's entropy. The predicted amino acid sequences of productive clones were used to derive mean CDR3 Kyte-Doolittle hydropathy. Hierarchical clustering of scaled V gene usage was performed with the R hclust function using Manhattan distance and complete linkage. To assess clone sharing by CDR3 amino acid sequence, 12 repertoires per group were resampled over 100 rounds. Repertoires were searched for roughly 70 published EBV-specific and 200 to 300 published CMV-specific TCRbeta sequences. A couple of CVID samples that yielded fewer than 10,000 sequences were excluded from the analysis, so around 38 CVID repertoires were retained. The source is immuneACCESS, and TCRdb retained only in-frame sequences with V and J called. Part of the clones is not carried over; for the studies checked, unresolved V genes explain less than half of this, and the remainder is unexplained. Clone size and the V and J calls come from that table; the DNA yielded D and trimming. This sample has 80,000 or so clones in the table, none counted a single time. The top ten constitute 0.8% of the sample.

Most of the CVID patients and most of the healthy controls were of Caucasian heritage. Heparinized peripheral whole blood samples of about 5 to 8.5 ml were collected from each donor. TCRbeta CDR3 repertoires were sequenced from genomic DNA of adults with common variable immune deficiency (CVID) and healthy adult controls. A total of roughly 22 healthy adult volunteers (around 12 female and 10 or so male; age range about 20 to 70 years, mean age about 32) were included in the control group. Diluted blood was density-centrifuged over Hypaque 1077 or Ficoll-Paque to isolate peripheral blood mononuclear cells. Genomic DNA was obtained from unsorted mononuclear cells using either Qiagen column purification or a centrifugation-based method. This specimen comes from a study of T cell clonality in common variable immunodeficiency (dated by TCRdb to 2013 to 2016). Beyond this particular receptor, the publication reports: Healthy controls shared more TCRbeta clones with each other than CVID subjects shared among themselves (p < 0.0001). Although equal DNA input was used, an average of about 85,000 unique sequences per sample was obtained for controls, compared with about 31,547 for CVID samples. Compared with healthy controls, CVID subjects showed increased TCRbeta clonality (t-test p = 0.018), a feature most characteristic of about a third of subjects. Reportedly, TCRbeta sequences from CVID had fewer deletions and N-nucleotide insertions, and highly modified clones with 13 or more V deletions were absent from CVID. According to the authors, figuring out what caused the increased clonality in CVID would require sequencing the repertoires of T cell subpopulations. Differences among patients in the CVID cohort limited the correlations between repertoire features and clinical complications.

Sequencing was carried out using peripheral blood mononuclear cells. The TCR comes from a person aged 18 to 70 in good health.

The sequenced CDR3 bases are TGTGCCAGCAGCTTAGCAGGACAGGGGATAGATGGC. Its protein is CASSLAGQGIDG. The CDR3 in its entirety is CASSLAGQGIDGYTF. The receptor chain draws on TRBV7-6 and TRBJ1-2; 9 of the junction bases match TRBD1. The read terminates 3 residues ahead of where the CDR3 ends, so the germline J gene completes it. The germline V gene specifies SGHVS as CDR1 and FNYEAQ as CDR2. Here V drops 0 bases and J drops 6 bases, and the junction holds 5 bases not matched to any gene. The CDR3 spans 15 residues, from the cysteine through the phenylalanine. Shown are 36 bases from within the CDR3, in frame from base 1.